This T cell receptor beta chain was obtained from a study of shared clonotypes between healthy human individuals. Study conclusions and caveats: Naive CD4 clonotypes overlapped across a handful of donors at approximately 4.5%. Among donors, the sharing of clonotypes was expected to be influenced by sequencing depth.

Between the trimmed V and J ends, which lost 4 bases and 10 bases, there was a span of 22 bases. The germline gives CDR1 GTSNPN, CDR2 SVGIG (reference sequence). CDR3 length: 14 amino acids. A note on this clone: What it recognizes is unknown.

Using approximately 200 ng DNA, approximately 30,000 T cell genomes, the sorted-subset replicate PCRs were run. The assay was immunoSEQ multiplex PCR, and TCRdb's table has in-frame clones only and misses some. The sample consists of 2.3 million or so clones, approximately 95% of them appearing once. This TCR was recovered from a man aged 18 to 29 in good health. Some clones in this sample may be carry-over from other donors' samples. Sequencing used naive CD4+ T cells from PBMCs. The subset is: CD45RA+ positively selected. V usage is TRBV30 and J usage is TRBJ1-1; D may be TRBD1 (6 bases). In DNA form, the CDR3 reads TGTGCCTGGAATACGAACGGGGGCCGGTCAGGAGCTTTCTTT. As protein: CAWNTNGGRSGAFF.